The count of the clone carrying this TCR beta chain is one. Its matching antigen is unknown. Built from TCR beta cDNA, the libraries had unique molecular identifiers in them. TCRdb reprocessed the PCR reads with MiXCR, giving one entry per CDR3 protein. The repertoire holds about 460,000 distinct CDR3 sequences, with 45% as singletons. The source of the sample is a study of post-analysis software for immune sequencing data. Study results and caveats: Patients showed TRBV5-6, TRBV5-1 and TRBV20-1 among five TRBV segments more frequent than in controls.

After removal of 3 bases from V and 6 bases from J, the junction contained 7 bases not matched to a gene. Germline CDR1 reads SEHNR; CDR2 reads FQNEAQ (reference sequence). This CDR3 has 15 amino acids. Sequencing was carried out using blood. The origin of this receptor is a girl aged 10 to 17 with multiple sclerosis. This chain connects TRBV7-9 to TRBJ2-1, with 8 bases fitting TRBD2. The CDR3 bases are TGTGCCAGCAGCTTGGCCACCGCGGGGGGCAATGAGCAGTTCTTC. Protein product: CASSLATAGGNEQFF.